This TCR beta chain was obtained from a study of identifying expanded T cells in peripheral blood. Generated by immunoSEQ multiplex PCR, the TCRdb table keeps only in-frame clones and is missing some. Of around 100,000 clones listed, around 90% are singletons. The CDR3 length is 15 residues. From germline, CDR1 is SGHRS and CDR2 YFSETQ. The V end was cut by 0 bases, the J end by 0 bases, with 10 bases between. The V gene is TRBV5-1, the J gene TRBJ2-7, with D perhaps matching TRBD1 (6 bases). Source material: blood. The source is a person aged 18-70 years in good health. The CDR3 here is CASSLGDTYSYEQYF. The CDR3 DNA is TGCGCCAGCAGCTTGGGGGACACGTACTCCTACGAGCAGTACTTC.